Following are 31 T cell receptor beta chains from one sample sequenced in a study of blood T cell repertoires in COVID-19. Using immunoSEQ multiplex PCR, the repertoire was profiled, and TCRdb retains in-frame clones only, with some absent. Of 250,000 to 300,000 clones listed, 75% to 95% are singletons. The sample taken for sequencing was PBMCs or T cells enriched from blood (not recorded which). The receptors were sampled from a woman aged 30 to 39 who had recovered from COVID-19.

The chain has TRBV5-4 and TRBJ1-4; D not certain. Germline V gives CDR1 SGHNT, CDR2 YYREEE (reference sequence). The CDR3 extends over 14 amino acids. V dropped 0 bases and J dropped 3 bases, with 6 bases sitting between them. Here the CDR3 reads CASSLGVPNEKLFF. The CDR3 DNA reads TGTGCCAGCAGCTTGGGCGTACCTAATGAAAAACTGTTTTTT.

The CDR3 DNA is TGTGCCAGCAGCTTACTACGCCTAGGCAAAAACATTCAGTACTTC. This translates into CASSLLRLGKNIQYF. The rearrangement joins TRBV11-2 to TRBJ2-4; unclear D gene. V was pared by 2 bases and J by 3 bases, with 11 bases between. The CDR3 covers 15 residues. Looked up from germline, CDR1 is SGHAT and CDR2 is FQNNGV.

J is TRBJ1-2 and V is TRBV5-5, with TRBD1 identical over 8 bases. The junction had 6 bases not matched to a gene; V was cut back by 6 bases and J by 8 bases. Per germline, CDR1 SGHKS and CDR2 YYEKEE (reference sequence). The CDR3 consists of 12 residues. CDR3 nucleotides: TGTGCCAGCACCGGACAGGGCGACGGCTACACCTTC. Translated, it gives CASTGQGDGYTF.

This chain links TRBV7-8 with TRBJ1-2, with 10 bases lining up with TRBD1. CDR3 length: 16 residues. V gave up 1 base and J gave up 8 bases; unmatched junction bases: 10. The germline V gene encodes CDR1 SGHVS and CDR2 FQNEAQ. The CDR3 here is CASSLGPGDRGRGYTF. As DNA, the CDR3 is TGTGCCAGCAGCTTAGGCCCCGGGGACAGGGGTCGGGGCTACACCTTC.

The chain joins TRBV30 to TRBJ2-7, with TRBD1 matching 8 bases. The ends lost 5 bases at V and 3 bases at J; junction bases unmatched: 6. Germline CDR1 and CDR2: GTSNPN and SVGIG (reference sequence). This CDR3 has 13 amino acids. The CDR3 loop is CAWAGTGYYEQYF. In DNA, the CDR3 is TGTGCCTGGGCCGGGACAGGTTACTACGAGCAGTACTTC.

V usage is TRBV28 and J usage is TRBJ1-2; D might be TRBD1 (5 bases). V lost 6 bases to trimming and J lost 7 bases, with 18 bases between them. The CDR3 loop spans 14 amino acids. CDR1 is MDHEN and CDR2 is SYDVKM in the germline V gene. CDR3 residues: CASRLGGGAGGYTF. The CDR3 nucleotides are TGTGCCAGCAGGCTCGGTGGTGGGGCTGGTGGCTACACCTTC.

This clone appeared a few times. The CDR3 DNA reads TGTGCCAGCAGCGACGGACAGGGCAATCAGCCCCAGCATTTT. It yields the protein CASSDGQGNQPQHF. The V gene is TRBV6-2 or TRBV6-3, the J gene TRBJ1-5; the match to TRBD1 covers 7 bases. The CDR3 is 14 amino acids. Germline loops: CDR1 MNHEY, CDR2 SVGEGT. V lost 6 bases, J lost 2 bases, and 4 bases stayed unmatched.

The rearrangement links TRBV14 to TRBJ2-1; 8 bases fit TRBD2. V gave up 3 bases and J gave up 5 bases; unmatched junction bases: 3. Germline lookup yields CDR1 SGHDN and CDR2 FVKESK. This CDR3 has 14 residues. Written as DNA, the CDR3 is TGTGCCAGCAGCCACCAACTAGCGGACAATGAGCAGTTCTTC. Protein product: CASSHQLADNEQFF.

This chain connects TRBV6-5 to TRBJ1-1, with 10 bases lining up with TRBD1. The CDR3 contains 15 residues. The junction had 8 bases not matched to a gene; V was cut back by 6 bases and J by 4 bases. The germline V gene has CDR1 MNHEY and CDR2 SVGAGI. CDR3 nucleotide sequence: TGTGCCAGCAGAACTACGACAGGGGGCTTCACTGAAGCTTTCTTT. Translation: CASRTTTGGFTEAFF.

Here the CDR3 DNA reads TGTGCCAGCAGCTTAAGTAAGCGGGAGCAAACCTACGAGCAGTACTTC. Its protein is CASSLSKREQTYEQYF. This chain joins TRBV7-2 and TRBJ2-7; TRBD2 matches 8 bases. Trimming at V came to 2 bases and at J to 2 bases, leaving 8 bases not matched to a gene. This CDR3 is 16 amino acids long. Per germline, CDR1 SGHTA and CDR2 FQGNSA.

The V and J genes are TRBV19 and TRBJ1-2, with 7 bases identical to TRBD1. Germline V gene data show CDR1 as LNHDA and CDR2 as SQIVND (reference sequence). This CDR3 comprises 16 residues. The V and J ends lost 8 bases and 2 bases, in that order; junction bases with no gene match: 14. The CDR3 DNA sequence: TGTGCCAGTCGGGACAGATGGACCAAGTACAACTATGGCTACACCTTC. This encodes CASRDRWTKYNYGYTF.

The V gene is TRBV5-6, the J gene TRBJ2-7; 9 nucleotides align to TRBD1. CDR3 size: 15 residues. Germline values: CDR1 SGHDT, CDR2 YYEEEE. V was clipped by 4 bases and J by 3 bases; unmatched bases: 8. The CDR3 region has the DNA TGTGCCAGCAGCCCGACCGGGACAGGGATCTACGAGCAGTACTTC. As protein: CASSPTGTGIYEQYF. The entire variable domain, with the rest obtained from reference TRBV5-6 and TRBJ2-7, is as follows: DAGVTQSPTHLIKTRGQQVTLRCSPKSGHDTVSWYQQALGQGPQFIFQYYEEEERQRGNFPDRFSGHQFPNYSSELNVNALLLGDSALYLCASSPTGTGIYEQYFGPGTRLTVT.

This clone was seen only once. The chain is built from TRBV5-1 and TRBJ2-7; unclear D gene. The CDR3 contains 13 residues. Germline V gives CDR1 SGHRS, CDR2 YFSETQ. The V end was cut by 0 bases, the J end by 6 bases, with 10 bases between. The CDR3: CASSLADRSEQYF. In nucleotides, the CDR3 is TGCGCCAGCAGCTTGGCCGATAGAAGCGAGCAGTACTTC.

This rearrangement joins TRBV19 to TRBJ2-7, with 8 nucleotides matching TRBD2. Germline values: CDR1 LNHDA, CDR2 SQIVND (reference sequence). V gave up 5 bases and J gave up 3 bases; unmatched junction bases: 3. The CDR3 runs to 13 residues. The CDR3 DNA reads as TGTGCCAGTAGTCCGGGACTAGTCTACGAGCAGTACTTC. Encoded protein: CASSPGLVYEQYF.

With regard to this clone: The sample contains more than one DNA sequence encoding this CDR3. The rearrangement links TRBV28 to TRBJ2-1; D remains unclear. Trimming removed 1 base at V and 4 bases at J, with 2 bases between. This CDR3 has 12 residues. Germline CDR1 MDHEN, CDR2 SYDVKM. The CDR3 is CASSLLYNEQFF. The CDR3 DNA reads as TGTGCCAGCAGTTTATTATACAATGAGCAGTTCTTC.

CDR3 sequence (DNA): TGTGCCAGTAGCAAGAGCTCCTACAATGAGCAGTTCTTC. Translation: CASSKSSYNEQFF. The chain joins TRBV19 to TRBJ2-1; D is ambiguous. CDR1 is LNHDA and CDR2 is SQIVND in the germline V gene (reference sequence). CDR3 size: 13 residues. V dropped 6 bases and J dropped 0 bases, with 6 bases sitting between them. The variable domain in full, completed from reference TRBV19 and TRBJ2-1, reads DGGITQSPKYLFRKEGQNVTLSCEQNLNHDAMYWYRQDPGQGLRLIYYSQIVNDFQKGDIAEGYSVSREKKESFPLTVTSAQKNPTAFYLCASSKSSYNEQFFGPGTRLTVL.

This clone has only a few counts. The chain couples TRBV6-2 or TRBV6-3 to TRBJ1-1; TRBD1 is a possible D gene (6 bases). V lost 2 bases to trimming and J lost 11 bases, with 15 bases between them. The CDR3 consists of 13 residues. CDR1 is MNHEY, CDR2 SVGEGT, per germline. CDR3 DNA sequence: TGTGCCAGCAGTTACGCGGGGGCGGAGGTCGCTTTCTTT. The encoded protein is CASSYAGAEVAFF.

The rearrangement joins TRBV21-1 to TRBJ2-3; TRBD2 is the table's D call, not checked against the DNA. TRBV21-1 is described as a pseudogene. CDR3 size: 15 residues. The CDR3 reads CASSRNGRRPDTQYF. The CDR3 nucleotides read TGTGCCAGCAGCAGGAACGGGAGGAGGCCAGATACGCAGTATTTT.

A single count supports this clone. V and J are TRBV11-1 and TRBJ1-6; weak D call: TRBD1 (6 bases). Trimming removed 5 bases at V and 6 bases at J, with 11 bases between. This CDR3 is 14 amino acids long. Germline-derived CDR1 and CDR2 are SGHAT and FQDESV (reference sequence). CDR3 sequence reads: CASSPDSFNSPLHF. CDR3 nucleotide sequence: TGTGCCAGCAGCCCGGACAGCTTTAATTCACCCCTCCACTTT.

The rearrangement joins TRBV7-8 to TRBJ1-1; no clear D. Between the trimmed V and J ends, which lost 5 bases and 0 bases, there was a span of 16 bases. In germline, CDR1 is SGHVS, CDR2 FQNEAQ. CDR3 length: 16 amino acids. As DNA, the CDR3 is TGTGCCAGCAGCCCAGACACAGCCAACATGAACACTGAAGCTTTCTTT. It is translated as CASSPDTANMNTEAFF.

This chain links TRBV19 with TRBJ2-7; 11 bases are shared with TRBD1. Germline V lookup: CDR1 LNHDA, CDR2 SQIVND (reference sequence). Unmatched junction bases numbered 6, after V lost 4 bases and J lost 4 bases. CDR3 length: 15 residues. CDR3 nucleotides: TGTGCCAGTAGTACGGGGACAGGGGGGATGTACGAGCAGTACTTC. As protein: CASSTGTGGMYEQYF.

The chain recombines TRBV24-1 with TRBJ2-1, with 11 positions matching TRBD1. Germline V gene lookup returns CDR1 KGHDR and CDR2 SFDVKD. The CDR3 has 16 amino acids. Trimming took 4 bases from V and 6 from J; bases not matched to a gene: 7. The CDR3 loop is CATSEPGTGGSNEQFF. The DNA for the CDR3 is TGTGCCACCAGTGAGCCCGGGACAGGGGGAAGCAATGAGCAGTTCTTC.

The V gene is TRBV5-1, the J gene TRBJ2-5; 10 nucleotides align to TRBD2. Germline V gene data show CDR1 as SGHRS and CDR2 as YFSETQ. The CDR3 spans 15 residues. The J segment lost 2 bases and the V segment lost 0 bases, leaving 1 base of the junction unmatched. CDR3: CASSLGTSGQETQYF. CDR3 in DNA: TGCGCCAGCAGCTTGGGGACTAGCGGACAAGAGACCCAGTACTTC.

The V gene is TRBV6-4, the J gene TRBJ2-7, with 10 bases aligning to TRBD2. J gave up 6 bases and V 6 bases, and 8 bases lay outside the gene matches. CDR1 MRHNA and CDR2 SNTAGT come from the germline V gene. This CDR3 region has 14 residues. The CDR3 bases are TGTGCCAGCAGGACACTAGCGGGACCCCTCGAGCAGTACTTC. Amino acid sequence: CASRTLAGPLEQYF.

This chain connects TRBV28 to TRBJ2-6; possibly TRBD2 for D (6 bases). The CDR3 loop spans 16 amino acids. V lost 3 bases and J lost 3, with 12 bases in between. Germline CDR1 is MDHEN and CDR2 is SYDVKM. For the CDR3, the DNA is TGTGCCAGCAGTTTGGGGGGATTTGGTGGGGCCAACGTCCTGACTTTC. Protein: CASSLGGFGGANVLTF.

The chain recombines TRBV14 with TRBJ2-7; 8 bases align to TRBD2. The CDR3 totals 19 residues. From germline, CDR1 is SGHDN and CDR2 FVKESK. V lost 1 base, J lost 4 bases, and 18 bases stayed unmatched. The CDR3 protein is CASSQGAGTRSRWMYEQYF. The CDR3 DNA reads as TGTGCCAGCAGCCAAGGAGCGGGGACTAGGAGCCGATGGATGTACGAGCAGTACTTC.

The chain employs TRBV19 and TRBJ2-6, with TRBD2 as a possible D gene (6 bases). CDR3 size: 20 residues. V dropped 3 bases and J dropped 0 bases, with 21 bases sitting between them. CDR1 LNHDA and CDR2 SQIVND come from the germline V gene (reference sequence). The CDR3 DNA follows: TGTGCCAGTAGTATGAGGAGGGTGGGCCCCCAGCTCTCTGGGGCCAACGTCCTGACTTTC. Protein: CASSMRRVGPQLSGANVLTF.

The V call is TRBV4-3, the J call TRBJ2-7; the match to TRBD2 covers 13 bases. The CDR3 spans 14 residues. Per the germline V gene, CDR1 is LGHNA and CDR2 is YSLEER. The V and J ends lost 4 bases and 3 bases, in that order; junction bases with no gene match: 0. CDR3 bases: TGCGCCAGCAGCCGGACTAGCGGGAGCTACGAGCAGTACTTC. It codes for CASSRTSGSYEQYF.

This clone has a handful of counts. The junction shows a germline mismatch at one end, possibly a read error. The rearrangement joins TRBV20-1 to TRBJ2-1; D is perhaps TRBD2 (6 bases). Germline CDR1 reads DFQATT; CDR2 reads SNEGSKA (reference sequence). The CDR3 totals 11 residues. CDR3 sequence (DNA): TGTCCCGGGAGCTCCTACAATGAGCAGTTCTTC. This translates into CPGSSYNEQFF.

This rearrangement joins TRBV29-1 to TRBJ2-5; TRBD1 matches 11 bases. With V trimmed by 7 bases and J by 2 bases, 6 bases remained unmatched. Germline V gene lookup returns CDR1 SQVTM and CDR2 ANQGSEA. This CDR3 has 14 residues. CDR3 bases: TGCAGCGCCCGGACAGGGGGCGGTCAAGAGACCCAGTACTTC. Its protein is CSARTGGGQETQYF.

This clone was detected only once. J is TRBJ2-1 and V is TRBV6-6; 8 bases fit TRBD1. V trimming: 5 bases; J trimming: 0 bases; junction bases outside the gene matches: 6. This CDR3 contains 16 residues. Germline CDR1 and CDR2: MNHNY and SVGAGI (reference sequence). The CDR3 DNA reads as TGTGCCAGCAGTACAAACAGGGGGAGCTCCTACAATGAGCAGTTCTTC. Protein sequence: CASSTNRGSSYNEQFF.